The T cell receptor (beta chain) described here comes from a study of T cell responses to AZD1222 COVID-19 vaccine. This clone showed up just once. No antigen is known for it. General study points: Donors in the cohort were predominantly white British and more often female, and clonal diversity was possibly underestimated. Reportedly, nearly half of unique spike TCRs recognized epitopes outside B.1.351/B.1.1.7 mutations.

The method was immunoSEQ multiplex PCR; TCRdb's version includes in-frame clones alone and lacks a portion of them. Of about 270,000 clones in the sample, 94% were seen once. V was trimmed by 3 bases and J by 8 bases, leaving 15 bases between them. The CDR3 consists of 14 residues. Germline V gives CDR1 SGHAT, CDR2 FQNNGV. The rearrangement links TRBV11-2 to TRBJ2-3; D could derive from TRBD1 or TRBD2 (5 bases each). Sequenced material: peripheral blood, taken 28 days after the second AZD1222 dose. The clonotype was recovered from an adult who received the AZD1222 COVID-19 vaccine. The CDR3 DNA reads as TGTGCCAGCAGCTTTCTTGAGGGGATGGGTACGCAGTATTTT. Protein: CASSFLEGMGTQYF. The full variable domain, with the rest looked up from reference TRBV11-2 and TRBJ2-3, is EAGVAQSPRYKIIEKRQSVAFWCNPISGHATLYWYQQILGQGPKLLIQFQNNGVVDDSQLPKDRFSAERLKGVDSTLKIQPAKLEDSAVYLCASSFLEGMGTQYFGPGTRLTVL.